This TCR beta chain was found in a study of identical twins. Study observations and caveats: Beta out-of-frame sequences showed weaker excess twin sharing. For zero-insertion analyses, partial confounding could come from invariant MAIT and iNKT cells.

The sample holds a few counts of this clonotype. Its antigen is not identified. The CDR3 sequence is 15 residues long. V dropped 3 bases and J dropped 2 bases, with 13 bases sitting between them. TCRdb re-derived calls from the 5' RACE reads in MiXCR, one entry per CDR3 protein. The sample has 500,000 to 600,000 distinct CDR3 sequences, around 20% seen once; the top ten hold around 0.9%. These data were likewise used in another study, on T cells expressing NK-cell markers. From that paper: The CD3+CD56-NKG2C+ fraction of several donors was likewise dominated by these clonotypes.

Material: CD4+ T cells sorted from blood. The receptor was isolated from a woman under 30 in good health. This chain links TRBV12-3 or TRBV12-4 with TRBJ1-2; D is ambiguous. In nucleotides, the CDR3 is TGTGCCAGCAGTTTGATGCGGCTGGGGAACTATGGCTACACCTTC. Translated: CASSLMRLGNYGYTF.